The next 19 T cell receptor beta chains were all read from a single sample in a study of cytomegalovirus exposure and HLA in healthy donors. The PCR used 60 Vbeta and 13 Jbeta primers. Data came from immunoSEQ multiplex PCR; TCRdb stores just in-frame clones and leaves some out. This sample has approximately 130,000 clones, with roughly 8.8% found just once. Sequencing used PBMCs. These receptors originate from a woman in her thirties or forties in good health and CMV-seropositive.

The rearrangement joins TRBV6-5 to TRBJ1-1; D unresolved. CDR1 MNHEY and CDR2 SVGAGI come from the germline V gene. The CDR3 covers 13 residues. V lost 0 bases, J lost 8 bases, and 10 bases lay in between. The CDR3 region has the DNA TGTGCCAGCAGTTACTCGGACCCGGGGGAAGCTTTCTTT. The encoded protein is CASSYSDPGEAFF.

This clone has only a few counts. The J gene is TRBJ1-5, the V gene TRBV2; D is undetermined. The CDR3 extends over 13 amino acids. V shed 6 bases and J shed 4 bases, with 10 bases lying between them. The germline gives CDR1 SNHLY, CDR2 FYNNEI. The CDR3 spells CASSEEKNQPQHF. The CDR3 DNA sequence: TGTGCCAGCAGCGAGGAAAAGAATCAGCCCCAGCATTTT. Full variable domain (rest looked up from reference TRBV2 and TRBJ1-5): EPEVTQTPSHQVTQMGQEVILRCVPISNHLYFYWYRQILGQKVEFLVSFYNNEISEKSEIFDDQFSVERPDGSNFTLKIRSTKLEDSAMYFCASSEEKNQPQHFGDGTRLSIL.

This clone was picked up a small number of times. The chain couples TRBV4-1 to TRBJ2-1, with 7 bases matching TRBD2. This CDR3 contains 16 residues. V shed 0 bases and J 2 bases; nucleotides not matched to a gene: 4. Germline lookup yields CDR1 MGHRA and CDR2 YSYEKL. The CDR3 loop is CASSQDQRGPYNEQFF. The CDR3 nucleotides read TGCGCCAGCAGCCAAGATCAGCGGGGCCCCTACAATGAGCAGTTCTTC.

In its sample, this clone was seen a few times. This chain uses TRBV2 with TRBJ2-7, with 8 bases that match TRBD1. Trimming took 7 bases from V and 2 from J; bases not matched to a gene: 4. This CDR3 spans 13 amino acids. Germline values: CDR1 SNHLY, CDR2 FYNNEI. CDR3 region: CASTLGQAYEQYF. Here the CDR3 DNA reads TGTGCCAGCACCTTGGGACAGGCCTACGAGCAGTACTTC. The whole variable domain, remainder taken from reference TRBV2 and TRBJ2-7, is EPEVTQTPSHQVTQMGQEVILRCVPISNHLYFYWYRQILGQKVEFLVSFYNNEISEKSEIFDDQFSVERPDGSNFTLKIRSTKLEDSAMYFCASTLGQAYEQYFGPGTRLTVT.

The V call is TRBV18, the J call TRBJ2-1; 8 nucleotides line up with TRBD1. In germline, CDR1 is KGHSH, CDR2 LQKENI. This CDR3 spans 13 amino acids. With V trimmed by 2 bases and J by 8 bases, 2 bases remained unmatched. The CDR3 region has the DNA TGTGCCAGCTCACCAGGACAGGGCGATGAGCAGTTCTTC. Amino acid sequence: CASSPGQGDEQFF.

The chain couples TRBV5-1 to TRBJ2-3, with D possibly matching TRBD1 (5 bases). CDR3 length: 14 residues. V lost 0 bases and J lost 2, with 7 bases in between. Germline V gene sequence: CDR1 SGHRS, CDR2 YFSETQ. The CDR3 sequence is CASSLAGNTDTQYF. The CDR3 DNA reads as TGCGCCAGCAGCTTGGCAGGGAACACAGATACGCAGTATTTT.

The V gene is TRBV9, the J gene TRBJ2-3; D gene ambiguous. The CDR3 loop spans 19 amino acids. Germline V gene lookup returns CDR1 SGDLS and CDR2 YYNGEE. Trimming took off 0 bases at V and 0 bases at J, with 20 bases between the two ends. CDR3 sequence: CASSVDIARLLTSTDTQYF. CDR3 nucleotides: TGTGCCAGCAGCGTAGATATTGCTCGGCTGCTGACTAGCACAGATACGCAGTATTTT.

This clone has a handful of counts. The chain combines TRBV7-9 with TRBJ2-2; 14 bases are shared with TRBD2. The trim removed 5 bases at V and 1 base at J, leaving 3 bases unmatched. CDR3 size: 17 residues. Per the germline V gene, CDR1 is SEHNR and CDR2 is FQNEAQ (reference sequence). The CDR3 nucleotides are TGTGCCAGCAGCACGGGACTAGCGGGGGAGAACACCGGGGAGCTGTTTTTT. It yields the protein CASSTGLAGENTGELFF.

This chain connects TRBV7-2 to TRBJ1-1, with 9 bases aligning to TRBD1. Germline assignment: CDR1 SGHTA and CDR2 FQGNSA. The ends lost 5 bases at V and 1 base at J; junction bases unmatched: 5. The CDR3 has 15 amino acids. The CDR3 spells CASSRSTGGNTEAFF. In nucleotides, the CDR3 is TGTGCCAGCAGCCGCTCGACAGGGGGGAACACTGAAGCTTTCTTT.

The rearrangement links TRBV6-6 to TRBJ1-5; D is undetermined. CDR1 is MNHNY, CDR2 SVGAGI, per germline (reference sequence). Trimming cost V 2 bases and J 0 bases, with 8 bases left between them. The CDR3 contains 15 residues. The CDR3 DNA sequence: TGTGCCAGCAGTTACGGGCAGAATAGCAATCAGCCCCAGCATTTT. Translated: CASSYGQNSNQPQHF.

This clone was seen only a few times. The chain recombines TRBV6-5 with TRBJ1-1, with a possible D match to TRBD1 (5 bases). Trimming took off 4 bases at V and 4 bases at J, with 10 bases between the two ends. CDR1 MNHEY and CDR2 SVGAGI come from the germline V gene. This CDR3 is 13 amino acids long. The CDR3 DNA sequence: TGTGCCAGCAGTTTTCCGGGGGGCACTGAAGCTTTCTTT. Its translation is CASSFPGGTEAFF.

The CDR3 is CASSKWTGPRNYGYTF. The CDR3 DNA sequence: TGTGCCAGCAGCAAATGGACAGGGCCTCGAAACTATGGCTACACCTTC. The rearrangement joins TRBV5-8 to TRBJ1-2; 8 bases are a match to TRBD1. Germline V gene sequence: CDR1 SGHTS, CDR2 YDEGEE. V gave up 4 bases and J gave up 2 bases; unmatched junction bases: 10. The CDR3 is 16 amino acids.

The chain has TRBV2 and TRBJ1-2, with TRBD1 matching 7 bases. V was clipped by 3 bases and J by 4 bases; unmatched bases: 5. The CDR3 has 14 amino acids. CDR1 SNHLY and CDR2 FYNNEI come from the germline V gene. CDR3 nucleotides: TGTGCCAGCAGTGACGGGACAGAGTTCTATGGCTACACCTTC. Protein sequence: CASSDGTEFYGYTF.

For this clone: This sample includes further DNA sequences coding for the same CDR3. The chain couples TRBV4-1 to TRBJ2-1; D may be TRBD2 (5 bases). Germline loops: CDR1 MGHRA, CDR2 YSYEKL. Trimming removed 0 bases at V and 1 base at J, with 13 bases between. This CDR3 is built from 17 residues. CDR3 residues: CASSQDPGAASYNEQFF. DNA of the CDR3: TGCGCCAGCAGCCAAGATCCAGGAGCGGCATCCTACAATGAGCAGTTCTTC.

Only a few counts were recorded for this clone. This chain uses TRBV11-3 with TRBJ1-2; D is possibly TRBD1 (6 bases). CDR3 length equals 15 residues. V was trimmed by 4 bases and J by 0 bases, leaving 12 bases between them. Looked up from germline, CDR1 is SGHNT and CDR2 is YENEEA. CDR3 protein: CASSWSQGANYGYTF. CDR3 DNA sequence: TGTGCCAGCAGCTGGTCACAGGGAGCTAACTATGGCTACACCTTC.

This clone has only one observation. It is likely a read error, because the conserved phenylalanine at the end of the CDR3 is missing. In DNA form, the CDR3 reads TGTGCCAGCAGTTACCACGGGGGGTTAAAACTGTTTGTT. It specifies CASSYHGGLKLFV. This chain joins TRBV6-6 and TRBJ1-4; D is possibly TRBD1 (5 bases). The length of the CDR3 is 13 residues. The ends were cut back, 2 bases at V and 10 bases at J, with 11 bases in the middle. The germline V gene encodes CDR1 MNHNY and CDR2 SVGAGI (reference sequence).

There are a few counts of this clone. The chain is built from TRBV29-1 and TRBJ2-3; D may be TRBD2 (6 bases). In germline, CDR1 is SQVTM, CDR2 ANQGSEA. CDR3 length: 15 residues. The V and J ends lost 2 bases and 1 base respectively, with 13 bases between them. CDR3 coding DNA: TGCAGCGTTGAACCCACTAGCACCCGCACAGATACGCAGTATTTT. Residues: CSVEPTSTRTDTQYF.

This clone was recorded a few times. This chain uses TRBV9 with TRBJ1-1; possibly TRBD1 for D (5 bases). The V and J ends lost 1 base and 3 bases respectively, with 13 bases between them. Germline V CDR1 and CDR2: SGDLS, YYNGEE. This CDR3 comprises 15 residues. In DNA form, the CDR3 reads TGTGCCAGCAGCGTAAAGCAGGGCAGTGACACTGAAGCTTTCTTT. This translates into CASSVKQGSDTEAFF.

This clone was counted only a few times. The chain uses TRBV7-9 and TRBJ1-1, with TRBD1 matching 7 bases. This CDR3 region has 14 residues. CDR1 is SEHNR, CDR2 FQNEAQ, per germline (reference sequence). With V trimmed by 1 base and J by 4 bases, 3 bases remained unmatched. CDR3 in amino acids: CASSLEGGGTEAFF. In DNA, the CDR3 is TGTGCCAGCAGCTTAGAAGGGGGCGGCACTGAAGCTTTCTTT.